These 12 T cell receptor beta chains were all obtained from the same sample, sequenced in a study of human T cells and chemical hapten exposure. In TCRdb, the RACE reads were re-called with MiXCR into one record per CDR3 protein. Found here are about 79,000 distinct CDR3 sequences, around 8.7% of them singletons; the top ten hold over 1.5%. Regarding time point: healthy volunteer bleed at 6 weeks. Whole blood that had not been fractionated was the source of extracted total RNA. The sample comprised whole blood. The origin of the receptors is a male donor in good health. Some clones in this sample may be carry-over from other donors' samples.

This clonotype was found a few times. The CDR3 sequence: CASSYLRGYSGEQYF. The CDR3 nucleotides read TGTGCCAGCAGTTACTTACGGGGGTATTCGGGTGAGCAGTACTTC. The J gene is TRBJ2-7, the V gene TRBV6-5, with D possibly being TRBD2 (6 bases). The CDR3 runs to 15 residues. The germline V gene encodes CDR1 MNHEY and CDR2 SVGAGI. The V and J ends lost 1 base and 7 bases respectively, with 17 bases between them.

The table lists this clonotype with a few counts. CDR3 DNA sequence: TGCAGTGCTAGAGAACCGGGACCCTCAACCTACAATGAGCAGTTCTTC. Protein: CSAREPGPSTYNEQFF. V and J are TRBV20-1 and TRBJ2-1; perhaps D is TRBD1 or TRBD2 (5 bases each). Trimming removed 0 bases at V and 2 bases at J, with 14 bases between. The CDR3 is 16 residues long. Germline CDR1 DFQATT, CDR2 SNEGSKA (reference sequence).

This clonotype has just a few counts. The chain recombines TRBV27 with TRBJ1-1; no reliable D call. This CDR3 is 13 amino acids long. Trimming shortened V by 0 bases and J by 6 bases, and 8 bases separated the two germline ends. The germline V gene encodes CDR1 MNHEY and CDR2 SMNVEV (reference sequence). CDR3 DNA: TGTGCCAGCAGTTTATCAGGGCCCGCTGAAGCTTTCTTT. Translation gives CASSLSGPAEAFF.

The V call is TRBV10-3, the J call TRBJ1-2, with TRBD1 matching 9 bases. The CDR3 spans 15 residues. Germline-derived CDR1 and CDR2 are ENHRY and SYGVKD. Unmatched junction bases numbered 7, after V lost 4 bases and J lost 4 bases. This CDR3 reads CAISGSTGGIYGYTF. In nucleotides, the CDR3 is TGTGCCATCAGTGGTTCGACAGGGGGGATCTATGGCTACACCTTC.

Many counts were recorded for this clonotype. The V gene is TRBV6-4, the J gene TRBJ2-1, with 12 positions matching TRBD1. The CDR3 length is 16 residues. Per the germline V gene, CDR1 is MRHNA and CDR2 is SNTAGT. Germline trimming cut 7 bases from V and 9 bases from J; bases unmatched to any gene: 13. This CDR3 is CASKDAAGQGASEQFF. The DNA for the CDR3 is TGTGCCAGCAAGGACGCGGCGGGACAGGGGGCTTCTGAGCAGTTCTTC.

This clonotype was observed a few times. The chain has TRBV2 and TRBJ1-5, with D unclear. CDR1 is SNHLY and CDR2 is FYNNEI in the germline V gene. The V end lost 3 bases, the J end lost 4 bases, and 10 bases lay between the germline ends. CDR3 length equals 14 residues. The DNA of the CDR3 is TGTGCCAGCAGTGACCGGTTTACTAATCAGCCCCAGCATTTT. This codes for CASSDRFTNQPQHF.

The chain is built from TRBV6-5 and TRBJ1-6; D unresolved. Trimming took 11 bases from V and 7 from J, leaving 12 bases between them. The CDR3 is 12 amino acids. Germline V CDR1 and CDR2: MNHEY, SVGAGI. CDR3 amino acids: CAAASSNSPLHF. The DNA for the CDR3 is TGTGCCGCTGCCTCCTCCAATTCACCCCTCCACTTT.

This clonotype has at least ten counts. The chain recombines TRBV5-4 with TRBJ2-3, with D hard to call. This CDR3 comprises 14 residues. Trimming stripped 0 bases from V and 2 bases from J, with 7 bases between. CDR1 SGHNT and CDR2 YYREEE come from the germline V gene (reference sequence). The CDR3 nucleotides read TGTGCCAGCAGCTTGGATCCGTACACAGATACGCAGTATTTT. Amino acid sequence: CASSLDPYTDTQYF.

This clonotype was observed at least ten times. This chain links TRBV27 with TRBJ2-3, with D perhaps matching TRBD2 (7 bases). Trimming shortened V by 2 bases and J by 1 base, and 10 bases separated the two germline ends. Looked up from germline, CDR1 is MNHEY and CDR2 is SMNVEV (reference sequence). The CDR3 spans 15 residues. The CDR3 sequence is CASSLAGARTDTQYF. The CDR3 nucleotides are TGTGCCAGCAGTTTAGCGGGGGCCCGCACAGATACGCAGTATTTT.

This chain joins TRBV11-2 and TRBJ1-4, with 9 bases fitting TRBD1. With V trimmed by 5 bases and J by 2 bases, 15 bases remained unmatched. This CDR3 region has 19 residues. Germline loops: CDR1 SGHAT, CDR2 FQNNGV. CDR3 protein: CASSDRPGQGVPTNEKLFF. Here the CDR3 DNA reads TGTGCCAGCAGCGATCGTCCGGGACAGGGAGTCCCGACTAATGAAAAACTGTTTTTT.

V usage is TRBV9 and J usage is TRBJ2-1; 10 positions match TRBD2. Germline V lookup: CDR1 SGDLS, CDR2 YYNGEE. The ends lost 0 bases at V and 3 bases at J; junction bases unmatched: 3. The CDR3 extends over 16 amino acids. The CDR3 nucleotides read TGTGCCAGCAGCGTAGATCGGACTAGCGGCTACAATGAGCAGTTCTTC. Its translation is CASSVDRTSGYNEQFF.

The table lists this clonotype with many counts. The chain uses TRBV7-2 and TRBJ1-2; D gene unclear. The ends were cut back, 2 bases at V and 0 bases at J, with 10 bases in the middle. CDR1 and CDR2 (germline): SGHTA, FQGNSA. The CDR3 has 15 amino acids. CDR3 residues: CASSLYIGPNYGYTF. The CDR3 nucleotides are TGTGCCAGCAGCTTATACATCGGACCTAACTATGGCTACACCTTC.